Each of the 27 T cell receptor beta chains below was sequenced from the same sample in a study of blood T cell repertoires in COVID-19. The assay was immunoSEQ multiplex PCR, and TCRdb's table has in-frame clones only and misses some. The repertoire holds 300,000 to 400,000 clones, with approximately 87% as singletons. Input material: peripheral blood. The origin of the receptors is a woman aged 50 to 60 with COVID-19, enrolled during active disease.

The rearrangement uses TRBV7-6 and TRBJ2-7; 10 bases line up with TRBD1. The ends lost 4 bases at V and 5 bases at J; junction bases unmatched: 8. The CDR3 covers 15 residues. The germline gives CDR1 SGHVS, CDR2 FNYEAQ. The CDR3 DNA is TGTGCCAGCAGCTCGACGACCGGGACAGGGGACGAGCAGTACTTC. It is translated as CASSSTTGTGDEQYF.

The chain uses TRBV6-5 and TRBJ1-5, with 8 bases lining up with TRBD1. CDR3 size: 15 residues. Looked up from germline, CDR1 is MNHEY and CDR2 is SVGAGI. After removal of 3 bases from V and 5 bases from J, the junction contained 6 bases not matched to a gene. The CDR3 spells CASSYGQGGDQPQHF. DNA for the CDR3: TGTGCCAGCAGTTATGGACAGGGAGGTGATCAGCCCCAGCATTTT.

This clone showed up just a few times. The chain couples TRBV6-5 to TRBJ1-2; 7 bases are shared with TRBD1. Germline V CDR1 and CDR2: MNHEY, SVGAGI. The CDR3 runs to 14 residues. Germline trimming cut 2 bases from V and 6 bases from J; bases unmatched to any gene: 6. DNA of the CDR3: TGTGCCAGCAGTTACGGTAGACAGGGAAATGGCTACACCTTC. As protein: CASSYGRQGNGYTF.

This sequence joins TRBV19 and TRBJ2-6; D is ambiguous. This CDR3 has 15 residues. The ends were cut back, 5 bases at V and 2 bases at J, with 10 bases in the middle. The germline CDR1 and CDR2 sequences are LNHDA and SQIVND (reference sequence). This CDR3 reads CASSLERTGANVLTF. The DNA for the CDR3 is TGTGCCAGTAGTTTGGAGCGTACTGGGGCCAACGTCCTGACTTTC.

Worth noting for this clone: This CDR3 is also generated by other DNA sequences in the sample. The rearrangement uses TRBV7-2 and TRBJ1-1; D unresolved. The CDR3 has 13 amino acids. Germline CDR1 and CDR2: SGHTA and FQGNSA. Trimming stripped 1 base from V and 1 base from J, with 4 bases between. The CDR3 loop is CASSLGANTEAFF. The CDR3 DNA is TGTGCCAGCAGCTTAGGCGCGAACACTGAAGCTTTCTTT. The variable domain in full, completed from reference TRBV7-2 and TRBJ1-1, reads GAGVSQSPSNKVTEKGKDVELRCDPISGHTALYWYRQSLGQGLEFLIYFQGNSAPDKSGLPSDRFSAERTGGSVSTLTIQRTQQEDSAVYLCASSLGANTEAFFGQGTRLTVV.

Concerning this clone itself: The same CDR3 arises from other DNA sequences in this sample as well. The chain combines TRBV5-1 with TRBJ1-1; 8 positions match TRBD1. CDR1 and CDR2 from the germline V gene are SGHRS and YFSETQ. After removal of 4 bases from V and 1 base from J, the junction contained 3 bases not matched to a gene. The CDR3 spans 14 residues. CDR3 in DNA: TGCGCCAGCAGCCTGCAGGGGGCGAACACTGAAGCTTTCTTT. It translates to CASSLQGANTEAFF.

The chain recombines TRBV7-9 with TRBJ2-7; 7 bases align to TRBD1. CDR1 is SEHNR and CDR2 is FQNEAQ in the germline V gene (reference sequence). Unmatched junction bases numbered 12, after V lost 7 bases and J lost 3 bases. This CDR3 has 15 amino acids. This chain's CDR3 is CASTNPRTGSYEQYF. CDR3 bases: TGTGCCAGCACCAACCCCCGGACAGGTAGCTACGAGCAGTACTTC.

The table lists this clone with a few counts. The J gene is TRBJ1-2, the V gene TRBV11-2; D not certain. CDR1 and CDR2 from the germline V gene are SGHAT and FQNNGV. CDR3 length equals 15 residues. The ends were cut back, 0 bases at V and 4 bases at J, with 12 bases in the middle. CDR3 residues: CASSLDLLGFYGYTF. The CDR3 DNA sequence: TGTGCCAGCAGCTTAGACCTACTGGGCTTCTATGGCTACACCTTC.

J is TRBJ1-2 and V is TRBV6-5; D gene unclear. The ends were cut back, 7 bases at V and 5 bases at J, with 11 bases in the middle. The germline CDR1 and CDR2 sequences are MNHEY and SVGAGI. The CDR3 spans 12 residues. CDR3 loop: CASITTVYGYTF. As DNA, the CDR3 is TGTGCCAGCATAACAACAGTTTATGGCTACACCTTC.

The rearrangement uses TRBV6-4 and TRBJ2-7; 8 bases align to TRBD2. Germline trimming cut 5 bases from V and 2 bases from J; bases unmatched to any gene: 8. Germline V lookup: CDR1 MRHNA, CDR2 SNTAGT. The CDR3 extends over 15 amino acids. Here the CDR3 DNA reads TGTGCCAGCAGTCTCGAAGCGGGAGAGCCCTACGAGCAGTACTTC. Protein: CASSLEAGEPYEQYF.

V and J are TRBV27 and TRBJ1-6; D possibly corresponds to TRBD1 (6 bases). CDR1 is MNHEY and CDR2 is SMNVEV in the germline V gene (reference sequence). Trimming removed 2 bases from V and 10 bases from J, with 12 bases in between. CDR3 length equals 14 residues. CDR3 sequence (DNA): TGTGCCAGCAGTTTAAGCAGGGGCGACTCACCCCTCCACTTT. Translating gives CASSLSRGDSPLHF.

V gene TRBV15 combines with J gene TRBJ2-7; TRBD2 is a possible D gene (6 bases). This CDR3 has 16 amino acids. Trimming cost V 0 bases and J 2 bases, with 14 bases left between them. Germline V lookup: CDR1 LNHNV, CDR2 YYDKDF (reference sequence). The CDR3 DNA reads TGTGCCACCAGCAGAGATTCCGGGACTGGGACCTACGAGCAGTACTTC. This gives the protein CATSRDSGTGTYEQYF.

The gene calls are TRBV18 and TRBJ2-7; D perhaps matches TRBD2 (6 bases). The CDR3 spans 13 residues. Germline loops: CDR1 KGHSH, CDR2 LQKENI. V was trimmed by 3 bases and J by 3 bases, leaving 9 bases between them. CDR3: CASSPDSGYEQYF. The CDR3 DNA reads as TGTGCCAGCTCACCGGATAGCGGCTACGAGCAGTACTTC.

V is TRBV29-1 and J is TRBJ2-7; 12 positions match TRBD1. This CDR3 contains 13 residues. Germline V lookup: CDR1 SQVTM, CDR2 ANQGSEA. After removal of 7 bases from V and 4 bases from J, the junction contained 5 bases not matched to a gene. The CDR3 nucleotides read TGCAGCGGAACGGGACAGGGGGCTTACGAGCAGTACTTC. This sequence encodes CSGTGQGAYEQYF.

The rearrangement links TRBV3-1 (or the pseudogene TRBV3-2) to TRBJ1-1, with 9 bases fitting TRBD1. V was pared by 4 bases and J by 5 bases, with 5 bases of the junction left unmatched. There are 14 residues in the CDR3. Germline CDR1 and CDR2: LGHDT and YNNKEL (reference sequence). The CDR3 bases are TGTGCCAGCAGCCTCCCGGACAGGGGTACTGAAGCTTTCTTT. It specifies CASSLPDRGTEAFF.

This clone was observed a single time. V and J are TRBV3-1 (or the pseudogene TRBV3-2) and TRBJ2-3; 12 bases line up with TRBD2. This CDR3 contains 17 residues. Germline CDR1 reads LGHDT; CDR2 reads YNNKEL (reference sequence). V lost 4 bases and J lost 3; bases outside the gene matches: 8. DNA of the CDR3: TGTGCCAGCAGCCCCCGACTAGCGGGAGTGCGGACAGATACGCAGTATTTT. This encodes CASSPRLAGVRTDTQYF.

The chain carries TRBV24-1 and TRBJ2-1, with a tentative D call TRBD2 (5 bases). Germline V gene sequence: CDR1 KGHDR, CDR2 SFDVKD. The CDR3 sequence is 17 residues long. V lost 1 base, J lost 2 bases, and 14 bases lay in between. The CDR3 is CATSDLPGIRPYNEQFF. In DNA, the CDR3 is TGTGCCACCAGTGATTTACCCGGGATAAGGCCCTACAATGAGCAGTTCTTC.

The genes are TRBV30 and TRBJ1-2, with 9 nucleotides matching TRBD1. After removal of 3 bases from V and 7 bases from J, the junction contained 15 bases not matched to a gene. The CDR3 has 16 residues. Germline lookup yields CDR1 GTSNPN and CDR2 SVGIG (reference sequence). CDR3 sequence (DNA): TGTGCCTGGAGACGGGACAGGGTGATGGTTTGGGGTGGCTACACCTTC. This gives the protein CAWRRDRVMVWGGYTF.

The chain employs TRBV7-2 and TRBJ1-4; TRBD1 matches at 9 bases. The J segment lost 7 bases and the V segment lost 1 base, leaving 13 bases of the junction unmatched. There are 18 residues in the CDR3. Germline assignment: CDR1 SGHTA and CDR2 FQGNSA. Here the CDR3 DNA reads TGTGCCAGCAGCTTAGGGCGGGTCACAGGGGGCTCAGGTGAAAAACTGTTTTTT. It encodes CASSLGRVTGGSGEKLFF.

This clone was recorded once. The V gene is TRBV11-3, the J gene TRBJ2-1, with D possibly TRBD2 on 5 matching bases. V was pared by 1 base and J by 5 bases, with 12 bases between. CDR1 is SGHNT and CDR2 is YENEEA in the germline V gene. The CDR3 length is 15 residues. The CDR3 DNA sequence: TGTGCCAGCAGCTTAGGGGCGGACTCTCACAATGAGCAGTTCTTC. This translates into CASSLGADSHNEQFF.

The rearrangement links TRBV21-1 to TRBJ1-1; the D call TRBD1 from the table was never checked on the DNA. TRBV21-1 is given as a pseudogene. This CDR3 spans 14 amino acids. In DNA, the CDR3 is TGTGCCAGACTAAGGGGCAGGAGGAACACTGAAGCTTTCTTT. Its protein product is CARLRGRRNTEAFF.

The J gene is TRBJ2-1, the V gene TRBV11-2; 7 bases are shared with TRBD2. This CDR3 is built from 17 residues. The junction had 14 bases not matched to a gene; V was cut back by 5 bases and J by 4 bases. The germline V gene has CDR1 SGHAT and CDR2 FQNNGV. The CDR3 DNA follows: TGTGCCAGCAGCCCATACCGCGGCGGGAGAGGTTACAATGAGCAGTTCTTC. Its protein product is CASSPYRGGRGYNEQFF.

This chain uses TRBV30 with TRBJ1-4; no firm D call. Germline-derived CDR1 and CDR2 are GTSNPN and SVGIG (reference sequence). There are 15 residues in the CDR3. Trimming took off 2 bases at V and 8 bases at J, with 18 bases between the two ends. CDR3 in DNA: TGTGCCTGGAGTTTGGAACAAACTAGAGGGGAAAAACTGTTTTTT. Amino acids: CAWSLEQTRGEKLFF.

This clone appeared many times. Other nucleotide sequences from this sample produce the same CDR3. As DNA, the CDR3 is TGCGCCAGCAGCCGCACGGGGAACACTGAAGCTTTCTTT. This sequence encodes CASSRTGNTEAFF. V usage is TRBV5-1 and J usage is TRBJ1-1, with D uncertain. Trimming took 4 bases from V and 1 from J, leaving 8 bases between them. The germline gives CDR1 SGHRS, CDR2 YFSETQ. This CDR3 contains 13 residues.

The chain is built from TRBV5-1 and TRBJ2-1; 7 positions match TRBD2. The germline V gene has CDR1 SGHRS and CDR2 YFSETQ. The V and J ends lost 1 base and 2 bases, in that order; junction bases with no gene match: 3. This CDR3 is built from 15 residues. CDR3 in amino acids: CASSLTGTTYNEQFF. CDR3 DNA sequence: TGCGCCAGCAGCTTGACCGGGACTACCTACAATGAGCAGTTCTTC.

The genes are TRBV7-9 and TRBJ1-1; 10 bases are shared with TRBD1. From germline, CDR1 is SEHNR and CDR2 FQNEAQ (reference sequence). V dropped 1 base and J dropped 3; count of bases not matched to a gene: 2. The CDR3 is made up of 15 amino acids. Here the CDR3 DNA reads TGTGCCAGCAGCTTAGGGACAGGGGGGGACACTGAAGCTTTCTTT. It encodes CASSLGTGGDTEAFF.

The genes are TRBV10-3 and TRBJ1-1, with D tentatively TRBD1 (5 bases). V lost 8 bases to trimming and J lost 0 bases, with 13 bases between them. Germline V gene sequence: CDR1 ENHRY, CDR2 SYGVKD. This CDR3 comprises 14 residues. The CDR3, as DNA: TGTGCCATCTCTTTTGGGGCATTGAACACTGAAGCTTTCTTT. Its translation: CAISFGALNTEAFF.